This TCR beta chain appears in the sequencing data of a study of blood T cell repertoires in COVID-19 (TCRdb year 2020). Context from the whole study: Samples covering the acute and convalescent phases of COVID-19 were provided by collaborators in the United States, Italy and Spain. The material from the prospective study consisted of cDNA or gDNA derived from T cells, B-cell-depleted T cells, or PBMCs. Subjects who had been exposed to COVID-19, were actively infected with it, or had recovered from it provided the deeply sampled blood TCRbeta repertoires that made up the dataset. The repertoires were released in a freely available public database intended as a resource for research on the immune response to SARS-CoV-2. The samples were drawn from the first 160 participants of the ongoing ImmuneRACE study and from over 950 subjects provided by 6 global collaborators. The sample metadata nearly always contained a de-identified subject ID, COVID-19 status, age in years and sex. Where available, HLA class I and class II types were taken from metadata supplied by the sample provider and were not determined by assay-based typing. What the study reported, not specific to this receptor: The quantity of clinical and demographic metadata differed by source and by participant and was supplied without curation.

The immunoSEQ Assay, a bias-controlled multiplex PCR, was used to amplify TCRbeta CDR3 regions from genomic DNA. In the authors' own workflow: Within the assay, amplification of reference gene primers was used to estimate how many nucleated cells each sample contained. To quantify the absolute abundance of each unique TCRbeta CDR3 rearrangement, sequence reads were collapsed and filtered. For each sample, productive Simpson clonality was calculated as the square root of Simpson's diversity index over productive rearrangements. TCRdb mirrors the immuneACCESS table, restricted to in-frame sequences. Some clones are absent from its copies; in checked studies, under half trace to an unresolved V gene, and the reason for the others is unknown. That table furnishes V, J and clone size, whereas the DNA furnished D and trimming. This sample is represented by about 320,000 clones; 90% to 95% of them were singletons. Of the sample, roughly 3.9% is held by the ten largest clones.

In the prospective study, participants were about 18 to 89 years old, resided in 24 geographic areas of the United States, and were enrolled through a virtual design. To assign participants to cohorts, the prospective study relied on clinical history that participants themselves reported in a screening survey and a study questionnaire. Exposed participants had been in contact with someone with a PCR-confirmed or clinician-diagnosed COVID-19 case within 2 weeks of study entry. In the prospective study, whole blood, serum and a nasopharyngeal or oropharyngeal swab were collected from each participant by mobile phlebotomists. Over a roughly 2-month period, participants in the prospective study had the option of providing additional blood draws and questionnaires. Before DNA extraction, blood samples from the prospective study were shipped at room temperature or frozen. CDR1 and CDR2, per the germline V gene, are SGHVS and FQNEAQ. Trimming removed 5 bases from V and 2 bases from J; the gene matches leave 5 bases unexplained. Inclusive of the bounding cysteine and phenylalanine, the CDR3 is 14 residues long. CDR3 DNA only is kept here, 42 bases in frame from base 1.

Turning to this clone: This clone's antigen is unknown. There are no base qualities to consult, and no much larger clone falls within one base.

The chain uses TRBV7-8 and TRBJ2-7, with 8 junctional bases fitting TRBD1. Sequenced material: PBMCs or T cells enriched from blood (not recorded which). This receptor was taken from a woman younger than 45 who had been exposed to COVID-19. The CDR3 protein: CASSPGTGPYEQYF. The nucleotide sequence reads as follows: TGTGCCAGCAGCCCCGGGACAGGTCCCTACGAGCAGTACTTC.